Included here is one TCR beta chain sequence, with context. This entry belongs to a study of T-cell reconstitution after alpha-beta-depleted transplantation in children. Molecular barcoding with unique molecular identifiers was used for the TCRbeta library. TCRdb reanalysed the PCR reads using MiXCR and keeps one entry per CDR3 protein. The sample records 500,000 or so distinct CDR3 sequences, approximately 29% being singletons. This CDR3 has 13 amino acids. The V gene lost 7 bases and the J gene lost 4 bases, with 13 bases spanning the gap. V usage is TRBV12-3 or TRBV12-4 and J usage is TRBJ1-1, with a weak D call TRBD1 (6 bases). This TCR came from a human donor who donated a stem cell graft to a child with aplastic anemia. Sequencing used PBMCs from the stem cell graft donor, obtained from the stem cell graft. The DNA of the CDR3 is TGTGCCAGCATTCAGGGGCTCGGCACTGAAGCTTTCTTT. The encoded protein is CASIQGLGTEAFF.